The entry below gives a single T cell receptor beta chain sequence along with its context. Its target antigen remains unknown. This clone may be a read error of a much larger clone one base away. The sample contains more than one DNA sequence encoding this CDR3. TCRbeta CDR3 regions were amplified from genomic DNA by means of the immunoSEQ Assay, a bias-controlled multiplex PCR. In the authors' own workflow: Within the assay, amplification of reference gene primers was used to estimate how many nucleated cells each sample contained. To quantify the absolute abundance of each unique TCRbeta CDR3 rearrangement, sequence reads were collapsed and filtered. For each sample, productive Simpson clonality was calculated as the square root of Simpson's diversity index across productive rearrangements. TCRdb's version of the immuneACCESS table is confined to in-frame rearrangements and falls short of the full clone set. An unresolved V gene accounts for under half of the shortfall where checked; the remainder is of unknown origin. The V and J calls and the clone size are those of that table, but D and trimming were determined from the DNA. The sample records over 300,000 clones, about 89% of which are singletons. Around 6% of the sample is held by the ten biggest clonotypes.

CDR1 and CDR2 are read off the germline V gene (reference sequence) as SGHNT and YYREEE. Spanning cysteine to phenylalanine, the CDR3 consists of 12 amino acids. Only the CDR3 part of the read is kept: 36 bases, read in frame from the first base. This sample was taken from a study of blood T cell repertoires in COVID-19 (TCRdb year 2020). Some background on the complete study: Samples from collaborators originated in the United States, Italy and Spain and spanned both the acute and convalescent phases of COVID-19. The prospective study material was composed of cDNA or gDNA derived from T cells, B-cell-depleted T cells, or PBMCs. Deeply sampled blood TCRbeta repertoires from subjects exposed to, actively infected with, or recovered from COVID-19 were included in the dataset. The repertoires were made available in a free public database intended to serve as a resource for research on the immune response to SARS-CoV-2. Samples were obtained from the ongoing ImmuneRACE study (first 160 participants) and from 1,000 to 1,500 subjects provided by 6 global collaborators. Nearly every sample came with metadata listing a de-identified subject ID, COVID-19 status, age in years and sex. Where available, HLA class I and class II types were taken from metadata supplied by the sample provider and were not determined by assay-based typing. Overall study results and their limits: Clinical and demographic metadata were provided uncurated, with the amount varying by source and participant.

A second Seattle source provided samples from volunteer blood donors who had recovered from COVID-19. The collaborating institutions used their own protocols to collect whole blood in K2EDTA tubes. For TCRbeta analysis, collaborators shipped samples as frozen whole blood, isolated PBMCs, or DNA extracted from either of those sample types. The sequence joins TRBV5-4 to TRBJ2-7; TRBD1 is perhaps the D gene, given 5 matching bases. The origin of this receptor is a man aged 18 to 29 who had recovered from COVID-19. Sample: peripheral blood. The nucleotide sequence is TGTGCCAGCAGCTTGAAGGGGTACGAGCAATACTTC. Translated, this is CASSLKGYEQYF.